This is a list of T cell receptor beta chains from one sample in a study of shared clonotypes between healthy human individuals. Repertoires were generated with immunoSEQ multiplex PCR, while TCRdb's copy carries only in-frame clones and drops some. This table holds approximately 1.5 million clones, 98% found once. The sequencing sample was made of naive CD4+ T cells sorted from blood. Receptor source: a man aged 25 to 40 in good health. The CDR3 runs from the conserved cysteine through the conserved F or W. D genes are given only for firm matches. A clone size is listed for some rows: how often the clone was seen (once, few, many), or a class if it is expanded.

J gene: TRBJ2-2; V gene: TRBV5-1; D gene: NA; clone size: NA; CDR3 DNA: TGCGCCAGCAGCCCCTGGACCGGGCGGGACGGGGAGCTGTTTTTT; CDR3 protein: CASSPWTGRDGELFF
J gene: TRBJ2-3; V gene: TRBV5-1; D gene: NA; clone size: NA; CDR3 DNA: TGCGCCAGCAGCTTGGACTATTCTAGCACAGATACGCAGTATTTT; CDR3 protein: CASSLDYSSTDTQYF
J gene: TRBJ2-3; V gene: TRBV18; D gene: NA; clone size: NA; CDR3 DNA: TGTGCCAGCTCACCGGTAGACGGTCTAGTCGGCGATACGCAGTATTTT; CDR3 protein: CASSPVDGLVGDTQYF
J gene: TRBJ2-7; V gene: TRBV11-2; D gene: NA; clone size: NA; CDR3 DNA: TGTGCCAGCAGCTTAGCCCAGGGAGCCTCCTACGAGCAGTACTTC; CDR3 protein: CASSLAQGASYEQYF
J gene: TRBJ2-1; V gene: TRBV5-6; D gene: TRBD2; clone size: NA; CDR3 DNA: TGTGCCAGCAGCTTGGCCGGACTAGCGGGATACAATGAGCAGTTCTTC; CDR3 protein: CASSLAGLAGYNEQFF
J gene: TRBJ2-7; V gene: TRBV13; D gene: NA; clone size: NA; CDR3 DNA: TGTGCCAGCAGCCCGAGACAGAGAGTATACTACGAGCAGTACTTC; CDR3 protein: CASSPRQRVYYEQYF
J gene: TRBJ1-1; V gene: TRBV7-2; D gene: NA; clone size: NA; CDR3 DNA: TGTGCCAGCAGCTTAATTTGGTTCAGGGGCGGGACTGAAGCTTTCTTT; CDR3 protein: CASSLIWFRGGTEAFF
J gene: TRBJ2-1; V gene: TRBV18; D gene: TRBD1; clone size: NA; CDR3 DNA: TGTGCCAGCTCACCCGGGGACAGGGGGCCCTACAATGAGCAGTTCTTC; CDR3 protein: CASSPGDRGPYNEQFF
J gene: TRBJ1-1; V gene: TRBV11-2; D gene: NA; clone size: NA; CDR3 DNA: TGTGCCAGCAGCTCCCGGAAGGTGAACACTGAAGCTTTCTTT; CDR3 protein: CASSSRKVNTEAFF
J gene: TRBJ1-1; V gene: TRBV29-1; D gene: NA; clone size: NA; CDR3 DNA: TGCAGCGTTGAAGACAGGGGACGCTACACTGAAGCTTTCTTT; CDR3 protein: CSVEDRGRYTEAFF
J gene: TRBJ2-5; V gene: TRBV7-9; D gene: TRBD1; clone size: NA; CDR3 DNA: TGTGCCAGCAGCTTACTCTCGGGACAGGGGATAGAGACCCAGTACTTC; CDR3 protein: CASSLLSGQGIETQYF
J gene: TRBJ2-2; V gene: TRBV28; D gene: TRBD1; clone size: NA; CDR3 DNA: TGTGCCAGCAGCCAAACGACAGGGACCGGGGAGCTGTTTTTT; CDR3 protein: CASSQTTGTGELFF
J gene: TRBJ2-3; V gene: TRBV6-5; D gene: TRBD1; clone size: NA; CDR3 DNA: TGTGCCAGCAGTTACTCGACAGGGGGCGGCACAGATACGCAGTATTTT; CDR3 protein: CASSYSTGGGTDTQYF
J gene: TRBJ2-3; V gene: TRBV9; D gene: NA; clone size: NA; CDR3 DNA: TGTGCCAGCAGCCCCCAAGGGCGGCCCGACCGCGCAGATACGCAGTATTTT; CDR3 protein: CASSPQGRPDRADTQYF
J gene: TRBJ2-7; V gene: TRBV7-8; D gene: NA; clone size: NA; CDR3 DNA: TGTGCCAGCAGCTTAGCGAACAGGGTGCCCTACGAGCAGTACTTC; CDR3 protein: CASSLANRVPYEQYF
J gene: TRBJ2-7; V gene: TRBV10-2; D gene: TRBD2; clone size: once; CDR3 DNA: TGCGCCAGCAGTGAACGTCGGGGACTAGCGACCGAGCAGTACTTC; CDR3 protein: CASSERRGLATEQYF
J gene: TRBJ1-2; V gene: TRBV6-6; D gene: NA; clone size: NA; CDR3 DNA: TGTGCCAGCCGTACTCCTGGGAATGTGAAGGGCTACACCTTC; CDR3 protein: CASRTPGNVKGYTF
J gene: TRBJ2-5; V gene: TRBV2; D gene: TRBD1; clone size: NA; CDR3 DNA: TGTGCCAGCAGTGATGGGGACAGCGATCGAGAGACCCAGTACTTC; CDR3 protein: CASSDGDSDRETQYF
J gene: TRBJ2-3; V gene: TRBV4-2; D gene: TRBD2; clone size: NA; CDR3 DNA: TGTGCCAGCAGCCTGACCGCGGGTAGCGGGGTTGGTACAGATACGCAGTATTTT; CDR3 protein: CASSLTAGSGVGTDTQYF
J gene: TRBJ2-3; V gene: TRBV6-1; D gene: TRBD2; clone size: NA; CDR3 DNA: TGTGCCAGCAGAGCGGGAGAGGTCCCAGATACGCAGTATTTT; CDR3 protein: CASRAGEVPDTQYF
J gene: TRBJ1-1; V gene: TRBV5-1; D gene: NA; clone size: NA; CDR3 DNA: TGCGCCAGCAGCTTGGCCCAGGGTCTAGGGATTACTGAAGCTTTCTTT; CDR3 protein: CASSLAQGLGITEAFF
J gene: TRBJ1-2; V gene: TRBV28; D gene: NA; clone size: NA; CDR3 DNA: TGTGCCAGCAGTTTATCCCCAGTATATGGCTACACCTTC; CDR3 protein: CASSLSPVYGYTF
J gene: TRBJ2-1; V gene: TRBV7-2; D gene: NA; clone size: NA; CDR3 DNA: TGTGCCAGCAGCCGAACCGGGACTTACAATGAGCAGTTCTTC; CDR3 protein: CASSRTGTYNEQFF
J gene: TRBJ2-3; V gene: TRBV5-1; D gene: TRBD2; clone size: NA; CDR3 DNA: TGCGCCAGCAGCTATCAGCGGGGAGATACGCAGTATTTT; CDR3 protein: CASSYQRGDTQYF
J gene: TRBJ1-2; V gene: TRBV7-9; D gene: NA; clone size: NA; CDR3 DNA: TGTGCCAGCAGCCCCACCCGATCGACCCAAAGGCAGGGTAACTATGGCTACACCTTC; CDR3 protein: CASSPTRSTQRQGNYGYTF
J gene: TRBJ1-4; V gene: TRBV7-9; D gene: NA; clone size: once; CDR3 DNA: TGTGCCAGCAGCTTAGTACAGGGAAATGAAAAACTGTTTTTT; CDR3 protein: CASSLVQGNEKLFF
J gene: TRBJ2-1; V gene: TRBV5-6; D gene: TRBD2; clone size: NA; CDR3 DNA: TGTGCCAGCAGCACTACTAGGACTAGCGCGACGAATGAGCAGTTCTTC; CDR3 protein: CASSTTRTSATNEQFF
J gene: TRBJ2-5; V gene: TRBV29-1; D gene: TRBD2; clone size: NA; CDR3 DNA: TGCAGCGTTGACAAGGGACTAGCGGGAGAGACCCAGTACTTC; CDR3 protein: CSVDKGLAGETQYF
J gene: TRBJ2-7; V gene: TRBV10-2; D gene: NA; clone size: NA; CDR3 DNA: TGCGCCAGCAGTGAGATCATTGGCTACGAGCAGTACTTC; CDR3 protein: CASSEIIGYEQYF
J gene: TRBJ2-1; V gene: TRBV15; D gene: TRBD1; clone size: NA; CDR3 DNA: TGTGCCACCAGCAGGGACAGGGGGGATGATGAGCAGTTCTTC; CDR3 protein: CATSRDRGDDEQFF
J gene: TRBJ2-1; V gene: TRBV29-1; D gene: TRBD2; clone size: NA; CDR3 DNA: TGCAGCGTTGTCCTGGGGGGACTAGCGGGAGGGCCTCCCACCTACAATGAGCAGTTCTTC; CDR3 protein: CSVVLGGLAGGPPTYNEQFF
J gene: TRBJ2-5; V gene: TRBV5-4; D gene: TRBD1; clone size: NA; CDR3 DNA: TGTGCCAGCAGCGTGGGACAGGCCCTAGAGACCCAGTACTTC; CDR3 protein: CASSVGQALETQYF
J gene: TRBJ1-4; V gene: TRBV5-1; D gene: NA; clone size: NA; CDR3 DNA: TGCGCCAGCAGCTTTGAACCTAATGAAAAACTGTTTTTT; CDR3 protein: CASSFEPNEKLFF
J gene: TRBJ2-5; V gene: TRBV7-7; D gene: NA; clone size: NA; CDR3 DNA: TGTGCTAGCAGCTTAGCGGCGGTAGCAGAGACCCAGTACTTC; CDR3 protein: CASSLAAVAETQYF
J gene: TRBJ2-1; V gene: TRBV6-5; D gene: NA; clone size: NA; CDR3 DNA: TGTGCCAGCACGGAATACAATGAGCAGTTCTTC; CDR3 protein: CASTEYNEQFF
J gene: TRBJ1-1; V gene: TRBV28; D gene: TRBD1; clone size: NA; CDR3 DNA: TGTGCCAGCAGTTCAGGGACAGGGGAAGCTTTCTTT; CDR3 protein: CASSSGTGEAFF
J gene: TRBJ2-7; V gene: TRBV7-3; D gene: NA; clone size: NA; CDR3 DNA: TGTGCCAGCAGCTTATCCCTCCAGGGGAGATACGAGCAGTACTTC; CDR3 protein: CASSLSLQGRYEQYF
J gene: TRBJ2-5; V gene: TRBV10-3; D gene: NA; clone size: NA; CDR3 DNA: TGTGCCACCGCGGGGGAGACCCAGTACTTC; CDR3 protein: CATAGETQYF
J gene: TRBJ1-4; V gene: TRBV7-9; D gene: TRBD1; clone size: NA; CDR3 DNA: TGTGCCAGCAGCTTAGCCCCGGGACAGGGCGTGGAAAAACTGTTTTTT; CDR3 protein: CASSLAPGQGVEKLFF
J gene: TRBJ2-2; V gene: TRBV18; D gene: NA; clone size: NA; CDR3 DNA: TGTGCCAGCTCTCGGGACTCGACTGGAGCGGAGCTGTTTTTT; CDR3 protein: CASSRDSTGAELFF
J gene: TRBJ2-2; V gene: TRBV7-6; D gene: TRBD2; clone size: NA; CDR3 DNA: TGTGCCAGCAGCTTAGTACTAGCGACCGGGGAGCTGTTTTTT; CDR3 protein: CASSLVLATGELFF
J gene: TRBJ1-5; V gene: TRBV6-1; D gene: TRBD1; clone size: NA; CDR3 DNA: TGTGCCAGCAGTGAACGGGACAGACGCAATCAGCCCCAGCATTTT; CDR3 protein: CASSERDRRNQPQHF
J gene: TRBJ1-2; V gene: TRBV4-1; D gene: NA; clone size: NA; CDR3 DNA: TGCGCCAGCAGCCTCACAGACCCCGCACGTGGCTACACCTTC; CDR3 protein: CASSLTDPARGYTF
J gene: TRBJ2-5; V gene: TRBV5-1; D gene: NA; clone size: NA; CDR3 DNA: TGCGCCAGCAGCTTGAACCCCCAGAAAGGAAATAATCCCCAGTACTTC; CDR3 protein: CASSLNPQKGNNPQYF
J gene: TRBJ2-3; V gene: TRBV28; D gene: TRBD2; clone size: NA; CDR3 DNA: TGTGCCAGCAGTTTCGTGCCTAGCGGACTCACAGATACGCAGTATTTT; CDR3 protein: CASSFVPSGLTDTQYF
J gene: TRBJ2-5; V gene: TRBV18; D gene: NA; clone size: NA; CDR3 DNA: TGTGCCAGCTCACCGAGTACAGGGATTCGGGAGACCCAGTACTTC; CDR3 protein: CASSPSTGIRETQYF
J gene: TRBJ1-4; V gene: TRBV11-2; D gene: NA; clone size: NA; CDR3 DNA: TGTGCCAGCAGCCCCCGGACTCGACTGGGGTATAATGAAAAACTGTTTTTT; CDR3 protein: CASSPRTRLGYNEKLFF
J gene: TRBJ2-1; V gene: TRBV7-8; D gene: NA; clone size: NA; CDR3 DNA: TGTGCCAGCAGCCCAGCTCCTGTTCAGGGGGAGGGAAGGTATGAGCAGTTCTTC; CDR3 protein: CASSPAPVQGEGRYEQFF
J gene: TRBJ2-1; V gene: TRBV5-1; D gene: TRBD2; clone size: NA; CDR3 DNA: TGCGCCAGCAGCCCCACCGGGGGCGGGACTAGGTTCTTC; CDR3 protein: CASSPTGGGTRFF
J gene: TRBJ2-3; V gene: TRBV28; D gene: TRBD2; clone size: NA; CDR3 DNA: TGTGCCAGCAGTTACAGCGGGAGAGCGTTAGATACGCAGTATTTT; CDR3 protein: CASSYSGRALDTQYF
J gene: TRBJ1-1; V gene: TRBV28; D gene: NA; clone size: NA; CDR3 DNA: TGTGCCAGCAGGCCCCTCGGGTTGAACACTGAAGCTTTCTTT; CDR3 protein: CASRPLGLNTEAFF
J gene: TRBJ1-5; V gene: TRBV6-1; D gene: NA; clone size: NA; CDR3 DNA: TGTGCCAGCAGTGACTGGCAGGGGAGCGGCAATCAGCCCCAGCATTTT; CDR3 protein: CASSDWQGSGNQPQHF
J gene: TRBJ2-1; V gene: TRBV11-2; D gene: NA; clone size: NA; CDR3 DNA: TGTGCCAGCAGCTCCGCGATTGGCGGGCGGTCCTACAATGAGCAGTTCTTC; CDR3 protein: CASSSAIGGRSYNEQFF
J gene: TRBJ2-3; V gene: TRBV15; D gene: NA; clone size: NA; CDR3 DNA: TGTGCCACCGGCACAGATACGCAGTATTTT; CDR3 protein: CATGTDTQYF
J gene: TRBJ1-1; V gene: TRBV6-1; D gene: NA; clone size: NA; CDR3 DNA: TGTGCCAGCAGTAAACACGGGGGTGGGAACACTGAAGCTTTCTTT; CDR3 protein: CASSKHGGGNTEAFF
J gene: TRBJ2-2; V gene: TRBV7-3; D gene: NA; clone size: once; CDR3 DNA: TGTGCCAGCAGCTTAAGGCGGAACACCGGGGAGCTGTTTTTT; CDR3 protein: CASSLRRNTGELFF
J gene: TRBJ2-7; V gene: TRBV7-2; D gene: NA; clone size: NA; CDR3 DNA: TGTGCCAGCAGCTTATCCCAGGGGCCAGTAGTGCAGTACTTC; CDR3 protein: CASSLSQGPVVQYF
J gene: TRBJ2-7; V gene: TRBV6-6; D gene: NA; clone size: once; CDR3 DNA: TGTGCCAGCAGCTTACAGGGATTTCACGAGCAGTACTTC; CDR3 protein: CASSLQGFHEQYF
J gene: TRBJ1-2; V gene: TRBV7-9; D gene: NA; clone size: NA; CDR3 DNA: TGTGCCAGCAGCTTGGTGGCCCGCGGGGTCTATGGCTACACCTTC; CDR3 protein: CASSLVARGVYGYTF